The rows below give T cell receptor beta chains drawn from one sample of a study of shared clonotypes between healthy human individuals. The repertoire was sequenced with immunoSEQ multiplex PCR; TCRdb's copy has only in-frame clones and lacks some. The sample comprises hundreds of thousands of clones, less than 98% of which are singletons, and 0.057% rests with the top ten. The specimen was naive CD4+ T cells sorted from blood. These receptors were obtained from a woman under 40 in good health. The conserved cysteine and the conserved F or W are not part of the CDR3 here.

cdr3_length,v_call,j_call,cdr3_aa
13,TRBV2,TRBJ2-4,ASSKGTGPKNIQY
14,TRBV27,TRBJ2-3,ASSLWSIGPPDTQY
16,TRBV28,TRBJ2-3,ASSLRWGGTGHTDTQY
13,TRBV5-6,TRBJ2-1,ASKPEGYEGNEQF
9,TRBV6-5,-,ASSYRSEQY
17,TRBV10-2,TRBJ2-7,ASTFSGSGGLPGEYEQY
16,TRBV5-1,TRBJ2-6,ASSTPGGLVAGANVLT
11,TRBV7-3,TRBJ2-1,ASSLGQNNEQF
11,TRBV5-1,TRBJ1-2,ASSSGQAHGYT
15,TRBV15,TRBJ2-7,ATSRGGQGPRTYEQY
11,TRBV7-3,TRBJ2-3,ASSLAGAHTQY
15,TRBV4-2,TRBJ2-2,ASSQDPTVGGPGELF
13,TRBV28,TRBJ2-1,ASSLWSSGAQEQF
13,TRBV5-1,TRBJ2-2,ASSLAAGGTGELF
13,TRBV7-5,TRBJ2-7,VRSSSPVRGSEQY
17,TRBV10-1,TRBJ1-3,ANLEYGQGKCGTGNTIY
15,TRBV18,TRBJ2-1,ASSPATGTGAYNEQF
14,TRBV5-1,TRBJ2-1,ASSLSGTRSYNEQF
11,TRBV12-5,TRBJ1-1,ASGSQGVTEAF
14,TRBV18,TRBJ1-5,ASSPTGGWRNQPQH
14,TRBV5-1,TRBJ2-2,ASSLVSSPFTGELF
11,TRBV28,TRBJ2-5,ASSSGGRETQY
12,TRBV10-3,TRBJ1-1,AIRDRDDNTEAF
9,TRBV30,TRBJ1-4,AWKQDEKLF
11,TRBV10-3,TRBJ1-2,AISEQGNYGYT
9,TRBV30,TRBJ2-1,ARQSYNEQF
10,TRBV5-4,TRBJ1-1,ASTRGNTEAF
12,TRBV28,TRBJ2-2,ASIFIQGAGELF
14,TRBV15,TRBJ1-1,ATSRDFIPGGTEAF
13,TRBV7-9,TRBJ2-6,ASTQLRAGANVLT
12,TRBV28,TRBJ1-5,ASRTAGAYQPQH
13,TRBV6-5,TRBJ1-2,ASRRGDRARSGYT
10,TRBV2,TRBJ2-7,ASTPRSYEQY
13,TRBV27,TRBJ1-3,ASRTRGVGGNTIY
10,TRBV29-1,TRBJ1-2,SVDGGVYGYT
12,TRBV30,TRBJ2-7,AWSRGGRTYEQY
10,TRBV27,TRBJ1-4,ASRTGNEKLF
12,TRBV5-8,TRBJ1-4,ASSFGGPAEKLF
11,TRBV7-9,TRBJ2-1,ASSSNRGNEQF
13,TRBV19,TRBJ1-3,ASSIETGSGNTIY
13,TRBV30,TRBJ2-7,AWTLGQGETYEQY
10,TRBV29-1,TRBJ1-1,SVASQYTEAF
13,TRBV6-5,TRBJ2-6,ASSLRGVGANVLT
15,TRBV7-9,TRBJ1-4,ASSLAVSRGPNEKLF
17,TRBV11-2,TRBJ2-6,ASSSLGLKTLEGANVLT
10,TRBV7-2,TRBJ2-7,ASSRTSYEQY
12,TRBV29-1,TRBJ2-5,SVVGQAGKETQY
12,TRBV5-1,TRBJ2-1,ASSLDVGYNEQF
17,TRBV21-1,TRBJ2-3,ASSKAVSGKGVDTDTQY
14,TRBV7-9,TRBJ2-1,ASSLGTSGSVDEQF
12,TRBV21-1,TRBJ2-2,ASSKEANTGELF
12,TRBV28,TRBJ2-7,ASSLGAGFVEQY
13,TRBV7-9,TRBJ2-1,ASSVRDRSYNEQF
8,TRBV20-1,TRBJ2-5,SADTETQY
13,TRBV18,TRBJ1-2,ASSPVPDRNYGYT